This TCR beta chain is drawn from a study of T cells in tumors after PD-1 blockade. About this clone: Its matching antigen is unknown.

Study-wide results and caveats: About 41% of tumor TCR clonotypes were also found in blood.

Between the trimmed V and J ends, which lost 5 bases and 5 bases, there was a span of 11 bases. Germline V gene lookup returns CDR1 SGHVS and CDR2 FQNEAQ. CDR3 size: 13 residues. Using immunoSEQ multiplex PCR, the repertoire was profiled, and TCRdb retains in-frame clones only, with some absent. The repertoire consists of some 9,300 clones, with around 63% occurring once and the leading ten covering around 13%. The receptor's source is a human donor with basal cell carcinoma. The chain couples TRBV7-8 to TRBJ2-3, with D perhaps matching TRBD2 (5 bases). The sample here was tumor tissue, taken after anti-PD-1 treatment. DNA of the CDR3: TGTGCCAGCAGCCGGGATATTGGAGATACGCAGTATTTT. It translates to CASSRDIGDTQYF.